These 29 T cell receptor beta chains were sequenced from one sample in a study of T cells in Graves' hyperthyroidism and ophthalmopathy (dated by TCRdb to about 2019). Library prep was done by multiplex PCR. The sequencing machine was an Illumina HiSeq 2000. TCR beta CDR3 regions were amplified from RNA transcripts. A first-round RT-PCR of the TCR CDR3 used the HTBI primer set with the Qiagen OneStep RT-PCR kit. The public reads were reanalyzed by TCRdb: fastp trimming at Q25, MiXCR alignment, in-frame beta chains only. For every CDR3 protein sequence, its rows merge into one entry that carries the most common genes and DNA. Within this sample are 500,000 to 600,000 distinct CDR3 sequences, with 16% of them counted one time only. The ten biggest clones cover 15% to 20% of the sample. The source material was blood. All receptors derive from a woman aged 18-35 years with Graves' hyperthyroidism.

The sample holds many counts of this clonotype. The J gene is TRBJ1-2, the V gene TRBV11-3; 8 positions agree with TRBD1. From germline, CDR1 is SGHNT and CDR2 YENEEA. Trimming cost V 5 bases and J 3 bases; bases outside gene matches: 5. The CDR3 has 14 amino acids. The CDR3 region has the DNA TGTGCCAGCAGCCCTCGGACAGGGTACTATGGCTACACCTTC. Amino acids: CASSPRTGYYGYTF.

The table lists this clonotype with many counts. The chain has TRBV12-3 or TRBV12-4 and TRBJ2-7; either TRBD1 or TRBD2 may supply D (5 bases each). This CDR3 has 14 residues. Between the trimmed V and J ends, which lost 8 bases and 0 bases, there was a span of 14 bases. CDR3 in amino acids: CASGTGLSSYEQYF. The CDR3 DNA is TGTGCCAGCGGTACGGGGCTCTCCTCCTACGAGCAGTACTTC.

The chain has TRBV20-1 and TRBJ1-5; D call uncertain. The CDR3 runs to 12 residues. V lost 6 bases and J 4 bases, leaving 10 bases between the germline ends. CDR1 DFQATT and CDR2 SNEGSKA come from the germline V gene (reference sequence). As DNA, the CDR3 is TGCAGTGCCAGAAAACCGAATCAGCCCCAGCATTTT. Translating it yields CSARKPNQPQHF.

Only a few counts were recorded for this clonotype. V gene TRBV6-5 combines with J gene TRBJ1-4; D is unclear. V lost 0 bases to trimming and J lost 6 bases, with 8 bases between them. The CDR3 contains 14 residues. Germline assignment: CDR1 MNHEY and CDR2 SVGAGI. In DNA, the CDR3 is TGTGCCAGCAGTTACTCGCCCGGGGATGAAAAACTGTTTTTT. Encoded protein: CASSYSPGDEKLFF.

This clonotype was counted many times. Written as DNA, the CDR3 is TGTGCCAGCAGGGGATCTAGGGTGGACAATGAGCAGTTCTTC. Its translation: CASRGSRVDNEQFF. V usage is TRBV12-3 or TRBV12-4 and J usage is TRBJ2-1, with D uncertain. V gave up 6 bases and J gave up 5 bases, with 14 bases separating them. CDR3 length: 14 residues.

The table lists this clonotype with a few counts. The genes are TRBV5-6 and TRBJ1-1; perhaps TRBD1 as D (6 bases). CDR3 length equals 15 residues. CDR1 and CDR2 from the germline V gene are SGHDT and YYEEEE. Trimming took 4 bases from V and 12 from J, leaving 25 bases between them. CDR3 DNA: TGTGCCAGCAGCCCGGGAACAGGGTCTTGGATCCAAACTTTCTTT. Translating gives CASSPGTGSWIQTFF.

In its sample, this clonotype was seen a few times. The gene calls are TRBV29-1 and TRBJ2-2; D gene uncertain. This CDR3 region has 12 residues. The germline CDR1 and CDR2 sequences are SQVTM and ANQGSEA. Between the trimmed V and J ends, which lost 3 bases and 5 bases, there was a span of 7 bases. CDR3 sequence (DNA): TGCAGCGTTGACAGTTTGACCGGGGAGCTGTTTTTT. It is translated as CSVDSLTGELFF.

V is TRBV18 and J is TRBJ2-5, with no clear D. V was cut by 0 bases and J by 0 bases, with 5 bases left in between. CDR1 KGHSH and CDR2 LQKENI come from the germline V gene. The CDR3 has 14 amino acids. CDR3 sequence reads: CASSPPYYQETQYF. CDR3 nucleotides: TGTGCCAGCTCACCACCGTACTACCAAGAGACCCAGTACTTC.

This clonotype was detected a few times. An end of the junction differs from the germline gene, which may be a read error. This CDR3 is CASSLTVRGGHNGQFF. Here the CDR3 DNA reads TGCGCCAGCAGCCTAACCGTCCGGGGTGGCCACAATGGGCAGTTCTTC. The chain carries TRBV5-1 and TRBJ2-1, with a possible D match to TRBD2 (5 bases). Germline CDR1 reads SGHRS; CDR2 reads YFSETQ. The CDR3 covers 16 residues.

V usage is TRBV10-1 and J usage is TRBJ2-7; D unclear. Germline CDR1 and CDR2: WNHNN and SYGVQD (reference sequence). Deletions cut 4 bases from V and 1 base from J, with 5 bases between. The CDR3 covers 12 residues. DNA of the CDR3: TGCGCCAGCAGTGTCACTTCCTACGAGCAGTACTTC. As protein: CASSVTSYEQYF.

The V and J genes are TRBV10-1 and TRBJ1-1; D gene uncertain. Germline V CDR1 and CDR2: WNHNN, SYGVQD (reference sequence). Trimming removed 7 bases from V and 3 bases from J, with 15 bases in between. CDR3 length: 14 residues. The CDR3 bases are TGCGCCAGCACTCAGGCCCGCCGGGACACTGAAGCTTTCTTT. This encodes CASTQARRDTEAFF.

This clonotype was found a few times. The V and J genes are TRBV19 and TRBJ1-3; D uncertain. The CDR3 spans 15 residues. CDR1 is LNHDA and CDR2 is SQIVND in the germline V gene (reference sequence). V shed 6 bases and J shed 2 bases, with 14 bases lying between them. The CDR3 loop reads CASRRAGSPGNTIYF. In nucleotides, the CDR3 is TGTGCCAGTAGGCGGGCGGGCAGCCCTGGAAACACCATATATTTT.

The chain employs TRBV19 and TRBJ2-5, with 13 bases aligning to TRBD2. The CDR3 runs 17 residues. Germline CDR1 reads LNHDA; CDR2 reads SQIVND (reference sequence). With 4 bases clipped from V and 2 bases from J, the junction kept 7 bases outside the gene matches. The CDR3 coding sequence is TGTGCCAGTAGTAGAAGACTAGCGGGAGGCTCTCAAGAGACCCAGTACTTC. This encodes CASSRRLAGGSQETQYF.

This clonotype came up a few times. V is TRBV11-3 and J is TRBJ1-1; maybe TRBD1 (5 bases). Germline values: CDR1 SGHNT, CDR2 YENEEA. With 4 bases removed from V and 4 bases from J, the gap between germline ends came to 10 bases. CDR3 size: 13 residues. Here the CDR3 reads CASSSTVLTEAFF. CDR3 bases: TGTGCCAGCAGCTCGACAGTTCTCACTGAAGCTTTCTTT.

This clonotype was seen ten or more times. The V call is TRBV7-2, the J call TRBJ2-3; 9 nucleotides line up with TRBD2. CDR1 SGHTA and CDR2 FQGNSA come from the germline V gene. The CDR3 covers 15 residues. V lost 4 bases, J lost 1 base, and 3 bases stayed unmatched. CDR3 sequence: CASSSRGGGTDTQYF. The DNA of the CDR3 is TGTGCCAGCAGCTCGCGGGGGGGAGGCACAGATACGCAGTATTTT.

This clonotype was seen repeatedly, ten times or more. The chain uses TRBV11-2 and TRBJ2-3; 8 positions agree with TRBD1. The V gene's germline CDR1 is SGHAT and CDR2 FQNNGV. V lost 3 bases, J lost 2 bases, and 4 bases stayed unmatched. This CDR3 spans 15 amino acids. The CDR3 reads CASSFGQGHTDTQYF. The CDR3, as DNA: TGTGCCAGCAGCTTCGGACAGGGACACACAGATACGCAGTATTTT.

This clonotype was counted at least ten times. The rearrangement joins TRBV6-1 to TRBJ2-7; D gene unclear. The CDR3 has 14 residues. V was cut by 7 bases and J by 3 bases, with 16 bases left in between. Germline CDR1 reads MNHNS; CDR2 reads SASEGT. The CDR3, as DNA: TGTGCCAGCACCCCGTCCGGTGGGGTCTACGAGCAGTACTTC. Translation: CASTPSGGVYEQYF.

There are a few counts of this clonotype. The rearrangement links TRBV5-1 to TRBJ1-5, with D possibly TRBD1 on 5 matching bases. CDR3 length equals 14 residues. Germline loops: CDR1 SGHRS, CDR2 YFSETQ. V dropped 3 bases and J dropped 4 bases, with 11 bases sitting between them. CDR3 DNA sequence: TGCGCCAGCAGCTGGGACGGGTTAAATCAGCCCCAGCATTTT. Residues: CASSWDGLNQPQHF.

This clonotype was seen a few times. The genes are TRBV28 and TRBJ2-5; 7 bases agree with TRBD2. The germline CDR1 and CDR2 sequences are MDHEN and SYDVKM. Trimming took 8 bases from V and 5 from J; bases not matched to a gene: 8. The CDR3 totals 13 residues. CDR3 sequence reads: CASVAGGGETQYF. Here the CDR3 DNA reads TGTGCCAGCGTAGCGGGCGGAGGGGAGACCCAGTACTTC.

The table lists this clonotype with many counts. The V call is TRBV7-2, the J call TRBJ2-5, with D possibly being TRBD2 (5 bases). Trimming took off 2 bases at V and 4 bases at J, with 8 bases between the two ends. Germline values: CDR1 SGHTA, CDR2 FQGNSA. The CDR3 contains 13 residues. CDR3 bases: TGTGCCAGCAGCTTAAGGGAGAGAGAGACCCAGTACTTC. Its translation is CASSLRERETQYF.

This clonotype was detected ten times or more. The J gene is TRBJ2-1, the V gene TRBV12-3 or TRBV12-4; D is perhaps TRBD2 (6 bases). V shed 4 bases and J shed 6 bases, with 13 bases lying between them. The CDR3 loop spans 14 amino acids. CDR3 bases: TGTGCCAGCAGTTCGGGGGTACGGGTCAATGAGCAGTTCTTC. Translating gives CASSSGVRVNEQFF.

This clonotype showed up just a few times. The genes are TRBV30 and TRBJ1-2; D call uncertain. V was shortened by 0 bases and J by 4 bases, with 18 bases between the two germline ends. The CDR3 has 16 amino acids. Germline V gives CDR1 GTSNPN, CDR2 SVGIG (reference sequence). The chain's CDR3 is CAWSVHLAERLYGYTF. In DNA, the CDR3 is TGTGCCTGGAGTGTACATCTAGCGGAACGCCTCTATGGCTACACCTTC. The full variable domain, rest sourced from reference TRBV30 and TRBJ1-2, is SQTIHQWPATLVQPVGSPLSLECTVEGTSNPNLYWYRQAAGRGLQLLFYSVGIGQISSEVPQNLSASRPQDRQFILSSKKLLLSDSGFYLCAWSVHLAERLYGYTFGSGTRLTVV.

The rearrangement joins TRBV15 to TRBJ2-1; 8 nucleotides match TRBD2. Trimming took 1 base from V and 2 from J; bases not matched to a gene: 7. The length of the CDR3 is 17 residues. Germline-derived CDR1 and CDR2 are LNHNV and YYDKDF (reference sequence). CDR3 nucleotides: TGTGCCACCAGCAGAGGTACCGGGACTAGAGCCTACAATGAGCAGTTCTTC. Amino acid sequence: CATSRGTGTRAYNEQFF.

This rearrangement joins TRBV29-1 to TRBJ2-2; D remains ambiguous. The CDR3 is 11 residues long. The V and J ends lost 6 bases and 5 bases respectively, with 7 bases between them. The V gene's germline CDR1 is SQVTM and CDR2 ANQGSEA. The CDR3 reads CSVRKTGELFF. CDR3 sequence (DNA): TGCAGCGTAAGGAAAACCGGGGAGCTGTTTTTT.

This clonotype came up many times. The chain uses TRBV7-2 and TRBJ2-3; D uncertain. Trimming pared 0 bases from V and 6 bases from J, leaving 10 bases between. Germline assignment: CDR1 SGHTA and CDR2 FQGNSA. CDR3 length: 14 amino acids. CDR3 in DNA: TGTGCCAGCAGCTTAGCGCTGCTAGAGGATACGCAGTATTTT. The encoded protein is CASSLALLEDTQYF.

This rearrangement joins TRBV6-1 to TRBJ1-2, with TRBD1 matching 8 bases. This CDR3 region has 14 residues. The V and J ends lost 5 bases and 6 bases, in that order; junction bases with no gene match: 8. Germline CDR1 is MNHNS and CDR2 is SASEGT. The CDR3 protein is CASSMAGGEDGYTF. The CDR3 bases are TGTGCCAGCAGTATGGCAGGGGGCGAAGATGGCTACACCTTC.

This clonotype was seen at least ten times. This chain joins TRBV20-1 and TRBJ2-3, with D hard to call. V lost 6 bases and J lost 2, with 3 bases in between. Germline V gene data show CDR1 as DFQATT and CDR2 as SNEGSKA (reference sequence). This CDR3 is built from 10 residues. As DNA, the CDR3 is TGCAGTGCCCCCACAGATACGCAGTATTTT. This sequence encodes CSAPTDTQYF.

This clonotype was recorded a few times. The conserved phenylalanine or tryptophan is not found at the CDR3 terminus, so this likely reflects a read error. V gene TRBV7-2 combines with J gene TRBJ1-6, with D perhaps TRBD1 (6 bases). CDR3 size: 13 residues. V lost 5 bases, J lost 7 bases, and 9 bases lay in between. Germline-derived CDR1 and CDR2 are SGHTA and FQGNSA. The CDR3, as DNA: TGTGCCAGCAGCGGGACACCGAATTCACCCCTCCACCTT. Its translation: CASSGTPNSPLHL.

This rearrangement joins TRBV5-1 to TRBJ2-5; TRBD2 might be the D (7 bases). Trimming stripped 6 bases from V and 5 bases from J, with 17 bases between. The CDR3 consists of 14 residues. Germline CDR1 reads SGHRS; CDR2 reads YFSETQ. CDR3 in DNA: TGCGCCAGCACCCCCGGGGGGCCCGGGGAGACCCAGTACTTC. It is translated as CASTPGGPGETQYF. The full variable domain, completed using reference TRBV5-1 and TRBJ2-5, is KAGVTQTPRYLIKTRGQQVTLSCSPISGHRSVSWYQQTPGQGLQFLFEYFSETQRNKGNFPGRFSGRQFSNSRSEMNVSTLELGDSALYLCASTPGGPGETQYFGPGTRLLVL.